The present entry profiles one T cell receptor (beta chain) with its context. This CDR3 has 13 amino acids. V lost 5 bases to trimming and J lost 5 bases; unmatched junction nucleotides: 3. Germline CDR1 and CDR2: KGHSY and FQNENV. The data stem from a study of blood T cell repertoires in COVID-19. Study as a whole: Whether acute or convalescent, the COVID-19 samples came from the United States, Italy and Spain. T cells, B-cell-depleted T cells, or PBMCs supplied cDNA or gDNA.

Original analysis: Estimation of nucleated cell counts relied on the amplification of reference gene primers. Produced via immunoSEQ multiplex PCR; TCRdb's table is partial and in-frame only. Clonal size and the V and J genes are those of that table, whereas D and trimming came from the DNA. Of about 76,000 clones listed, 70% to 90% are singletons. The sequence was collected from a man aged 55 to 69 with COVID-19, enrolled during active disease. The sequencing input was peripheral blood. The chain combines TRBV16 with TRBJ1-5, with 7 bases aligning to TRBD1. CDR3 DNA sequence: TGTGCCAGCAGCTTGGACAGGTATCAGCCCCAGCATTTT. Protein sequence: CASSLDRYQPQHF.